This note documents a single TCR beta chain sequence. Its antigen is as yet unknown. This specimen comes from a study of T cell responses to AZD1222 COVID-19 vaccine. Findings and limits, study-wide: Donors skewed white British and female; clonal diversity was possibly underestimated. With two AZD1222 doses given, Spike-specific TCR breadth and depth both rose. Baseline seropositivity characterized only six AZD1222 recipients.

Pooling covered second doses at about 4 or about 12 weeks. Measured with immunoSEQ multiplex PCR; TCRdb has only the in-frame clones, and not every one. The sample includes roughly 160,000 clones, around 85% of them seen just once. The germline V and J ends were trimmed by 4 bases and 4 bases, with 14 bases remaining between them. Germline values: CDR1 MGHRA, CDR2 YSYEKL. This CDR3 is built from 15 residues. J is TRBJ2-1 and V is TRBV4-1, with a tentative D call TRBD1 (6 bases). The origin of this receptor is an adult who received the AZD1222 COVID-19 vaccine. Sequencing used peripheral blood, obtained 28 days after the second AZD1222 dose. CDR3 in DNA: TGCGCCAGCAGCCCAAGCCAAGGGGGTTACAATGAGCAGTTCTTC. Its protein is CASSPSQGGYNEQFF.